These T cell receptor beta chains were read from a single sample in a study of OX40 agonist ivuxolimab in advanced cancers. The method was immunoSEQ multiplex PCR; TCRdb's version includes in-frame clones alone and lacks a portion of them. The table records about 94,000 clones, roughly 89% of them present only once. The sample consisted of CD4+ or CD8+ T cells sorted from blood, taken in a trial of the OX40 agonist ivuxolimab. Receptors originate from an adult with an advanced solid tumor such as melanoma, head and neck, liver or kidney cancer. The CDR3 runs from the conserved cysteine through the conserved F or W. The D gene is left open where the match is weak. Size tells how often a clone was seen (once, few, many) or the class of an expanded clone, and some rows leave it out.

cdr3_nt,cdr3_aa,d_call,v_call,clone_size,cdr3_length,j_call
TGCGCCAGCAGCTTGGGAGGGGGCGCGGAGACTGAAGCTTTCTTT,CASSLGGGAETEAFF,TRBD1,TRBV5-1,.,15,TRBJ1-1
TGCACCAGCAGCCAAGGGACTAGCGGGAGCGTCAAAAACATTCAGTACTTC,CTSSQGTSGSVKNIQYF,.,TRBV1,few,17,TRBJ2-4
TGTGCCAGCAGCACGGGACAAGACATATTATCCTATGGCTACACCTTC,CASSTGQDILSYGYTF,.,TRBV5-8,.,16,TRBJ1-2
TGTGCCAGCTCACCTGGCGGGAGGTACACCGGGGAGCTGTTTTTT,CASSPGGRYTGELFF,TRBD2,TRBV18,.,15,TRBJ2-2
TGTGCCATCGGGGGCCAGGGAGGGAGGTATGGCACTGAAGCTTTCTTT,CAIGGQGGRYGTEAFF,.,TRBV10-3,.,16,TRBJ1-1
TGTGCCAGCAGCCAATGGCAGCGGGAGGCTTGGTTCGCGAACACCGGGGAGCTGTTTTTT,CASSQWQREAWFANTGELFF,TRBD2,TRBV14,.,20,TRBJ2-2
TGTGCCAGTAGTATTATTGCAGGGGCAGGATCTGAAGCTTTCTTT,CASSIIAGAGSEAFF,.,TRBV19,.,15,TRBJ1-1
TGTGCCAGCAGAAGGACCAGGGACACTGAAGCTTTCTTT,CASRRTRDTEAFF,.,TRBV6-6,.,13,TRBJ1-1
TGTGCCAGTACTGCCCGGCTAGGGAGAAACACCATATATTTT,CASTARLGRNTIYF,.,TRBV19,.,14,TRBJ1-3
TGTGCCAGCAGCTTGGTGCTAGCGGGAGGAGGTGAGACCCAGTACTTC,CASSLVLAGGGETQYF,TRBD2,TRBV5-6,.,16,TRBJ2-5
TGTGCCAGCAGCTATCGGACAGGCCGCCGCCTTACGTCAAATGAGCAGTTCTTC,CASSYRTGRRLTSNEQFF,TRBD1,TRBV28,.,18,TRBJ2-1
TGTGCCAGCAGCTTAGTGGCTAGCACAGATACGCAGTATTTT,CASSLVASTDTQYF,.,TRBV7-9,.,14,TRBJ2-3
TGTGCCTGGAGTTCGGGGGCCTTCGCCGAAAAACTGTTTTTT,CAWSSGAFAEKLFF,.,TRBV30,.,14,TRBJ1-4
TGTGCCAGCAGATTTCAGACAGGGGGTAGTGAAAAACTGTTTTTT,CASRFQTGGSEKLFF,TRBD1,TRBV6-6,.,15,TRBJ1-4
TGTGCCTGGACCGCAGGGAGCGGGGCCAACGTCCTGACTTTC,CAWTAGSGANVLTF,.,TRBV30,once,14,TRBJ2-6
TGTGCCAGCTCACCCTCTTCTAGCGGGTTTACCTACGAGCAGTACTTC,CASSPSSSGFTYEQYF,TRBD2,TRBV18,.,16,TRBJ2-7
TGTGCCAGCAGCCGAGGGGGCAACTATGGCTACACCTTC,CASSRGGNYGYTF,TRBD1,TRBV6-5,.,13,TRBJ1-2
TGTGCCAGCAGCTTAGGTGCGTCCGGGAGCTCCTACGAGCAGTACTTC,CASSLGASGSSYEQYF,.,TRBV7-2,.,16,TRBJ2-7
TGTGCCAGCAGTCTAACGGGACAGTTGAGCTCTGGAAACACCATATATTTT,CASSLTGQLSSGNTIYF,TRBD1,TRBV2,.,17,TRBJ1-3
TGCAGCGTTGGCCCCTACGCTGGCTACACCTTC,CSVGPYAGYTF,.,TRBV29-1,.,11,TRBJ1-2
TGTGCCAGCAGTTACCCAGGACTAGCGGGCTATGAGACCCAGTACTTC,CASSYPGLAGYETQYF,TRBD2,TRBV6-6,.,16,TRBJ2-5
TGTGCCATCAGGCCGGGACTAGCGGCGTACAATGAGCAGTTCTTC,CAIRPGLAAYNEQFF,TRBD2,TRBV10-3,.,15,TRBJ2-1
TGTGCCAGCAGCTTGGTCCCCGGACGTGAGCAGCCCCAGCATTTT,CASSLVPGREQPQHF,.,TRBV5-4,.,15,TRBJ1-5
TGCGCCAGCAGCTTGGCTCCACGGGGCACCGGGGAGCTGTTTTTT,CASSLAPRGTGELFF,.,TRBV5-1,.,15,TRBJ2-2
TGTGCCAGCAGTGAAGGTCTATGGGGGCATGAAAAACTGTTTTTT,CASSEGLWGHEKLFF,.,TRBV6-1,.,15,TRBJ1-4
TGTGCCAGCTCACCGCCGGTCCTAGCGGAAGAGACCCAGTACTTC,CASSPPVLAEETQYF,TRBD2,TRBV18,.,15,TRBJ2-5
TGTGCCACCAAGACTGGGGGAGTCACTGAAGCTTTCTTT,CATKTGGVTEAFF,.,TRBV28,.,13,TRBJ1-1
TGCGCCAGCAGCTGGGATGTAAGCGAGCAGTTCTTC,CASSWDVSEQFF,.,TRBV5-1,.,12,TRBJ2-1